These T cell receptor beta chains were read from a single sample in a study of Graves' ophthalmopathy and Graves' hyperthyroidism. Via MiXCR, TCRdb re-called the multiplex PCR reads, giving one row per CDR3 protein. The data hold over a million distinct CDR3 sequences, with about 35% observed a single time. The specimen was peripheral blood or thyroid tissue (not recorded which). The receptors here all came from an adult man with Graves' hyperthyroidism. CDR3s include the opening cysteine and the closing phenylalanine or tryptophan. D genes are given only for firm matches. Size tells how often a clone was seen (once, few, many) or the class of an expanded clone, and some rows leave it out.

v_call	clone_size	j_call	d_call	cdr3_nt	cdr3_aa
TRBV2	many	TRBJ2-7	TRBD2	TGTGCCAGCAGCGAGACTAGCGGGAGCTCCTACGAGCAGTACTTC	CASSETSGSSYEQYF
TRBV10-3	.	TRBJ1-2	TRBD1	TGTGCCAGCAGTCCCACAGGGGCTCCTAACTATGGCTACACCTTC	CASSPTGAPNYGYTF
TRBV7-2	.	TRBJ1-1	.	TGTGCCAGCACTCGAGGAGACCTACTTGAAGCTTTCTTT	CASTRGDLLEAFF
TRBV6-5	many	TRBJ2-2	.	TGTGCCACTCAGACCATGCTCCGTCGGGAGCTGTTTTTT	CATQTMLRRELFF
TRBV12-3/TRBV12-4	many	TRBJ2-5	.	TGTGCCAGCAGTTTATCGGGAAGAAGCGAGACCCAGTACTTC	CASSLSGRSETQYF
TRBV7-7	.	TRBJ2-2	.	TGTGCCAGCAGCCACGGCCCCAAGAATTTGGGCAGGGACTCCACCGGGGAGCTGTTTTTT	CASSHGPKNLGRDSTGELFF
TRBV7-2	many	TRBJ1-1	TRBD1	TGTGCCAGCAGCTTATACGGGACAGGGCTGAACACTGAAGCTTTCTTT	CASSLYGTGLNTEAFF
TRBV7-9	once	TRBJ2-7	TRBD1	TGTGCCAGCAGTTCGGCAGGGGGTAACGAGCAGTACTTC	CASSSAGGNEQYF
TRBV19	few	TRBJ2-7	TRBD2	TGTGCCAGTAGTCCCATCTCTATCCGGACTAGCGGTTTCAGCTCCTACGAGCAGTACTTC	CASSPISIRTSGFSSYEQYF
TRBV6-6	.	TRBJ1-2	TRBD1	TGTGCCAGCAGTACCAAGACAGGGTTAAAAGGCGGAAACTATGGCTACACCTTC	CASSTKTGLKGGNYGYTF
TRBV12-3/TRBV12-4	.	TRBJ2-2	.	TGTGCCAGCAGTAAGACTAGGCCCGGGGAGCTGTTTTTT	CASSKTRPGELFF
TRBV24-1	many	TRBJ1-2	.	TGTGCCACTTGGGCAAATAACTATGGCTACACCTTC	CATWANNYGYTF
TRBV2	once	TRBJ2-5	TRBD1	TGTGCCAGCAACGGACAGGGGGCAGCCGAGACCCAGTACTTC	CASNGQGAAETQYF
TRBV7-2	.	TRBJ2-5	.	TGTGCCAGCAGCCCCGGATCCATGGGCACCCAGTACTTC	CASSPGSMGTQYF
TRBV10-3	.	TRBJ1-2	.	TGTGCCATCAGTTCTCGGGGAGGGAACTATGGCTACACCTTC	CAISSRGGNYGYTF
TRBV13	.	TRBJ2-7	TRBD2	TGTGCCAGCAGTTCAAAGACTAGCGGGAGGGTCTACGAGCAGTACTTC	CASSSKTSGRVYEQYF
TRBV10-2	many	TRBJ1-5	TRBD1	TGCGCCAGCAGCCGAACAGGGGACGGCAATCAGCCCCAGCATTTT	CASSRTGDGNQPQHF
TRBV4-3	many	TRBJ2-7	.	TGCGCCAGCAGCCACGACCGGTCGGGGTACGAGCAGTACTTC	CASSHDRSGYEQYF
TRBV10-2	many	TRBJ1-1	TRBD1	TGCGCCAGCAGTCCCGACAGGGGACCAGCTTTCTTT	CASSPDRGPAFF
TRBV5-6	few	TRBJ2-2	.	TGTGCCAGCAGCTCAAGTCCCACCGGGGAGCTGTTTTTT	CASSSSPTGELFF
TRBV11-2	few	TRBJ2-7	TRBD1	TGTGCCAGCAGTTCCAACAGGGGGCGCCGACCCTACGAGCAGTACTTC	CASSSNRGRRPYEQYF
TRBV6-5	few	TRBJ1-6	TRBD1	TGTGCCAGCAGGGGAGGGACAGGGGTGGCTAATTCACCCCTCCACTTT	CASRGGTGVANSPLHF